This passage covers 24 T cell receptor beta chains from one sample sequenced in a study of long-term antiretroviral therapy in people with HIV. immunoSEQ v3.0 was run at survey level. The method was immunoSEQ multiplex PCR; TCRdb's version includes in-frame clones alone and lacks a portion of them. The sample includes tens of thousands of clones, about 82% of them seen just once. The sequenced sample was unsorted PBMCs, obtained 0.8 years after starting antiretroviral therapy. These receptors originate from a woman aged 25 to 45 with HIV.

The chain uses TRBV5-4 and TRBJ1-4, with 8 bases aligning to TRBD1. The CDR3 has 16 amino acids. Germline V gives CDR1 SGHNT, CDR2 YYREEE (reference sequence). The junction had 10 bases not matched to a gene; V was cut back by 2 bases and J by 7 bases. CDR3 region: CASSFMLAGGVEKLFF. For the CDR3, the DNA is TGTGCCAGCAGCTTTATGCTTGCAGGGGGCGTTGAAAAACTGTTTTTT.

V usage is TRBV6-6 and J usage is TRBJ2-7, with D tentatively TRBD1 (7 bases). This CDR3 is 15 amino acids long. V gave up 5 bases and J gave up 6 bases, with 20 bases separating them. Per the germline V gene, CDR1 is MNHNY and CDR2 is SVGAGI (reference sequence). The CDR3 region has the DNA TGTGCCAGCAGTCTTTCCGACAGGGAGGCATTCGAGCAGTACTTC. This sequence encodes CASSLSDREAFEQYF.

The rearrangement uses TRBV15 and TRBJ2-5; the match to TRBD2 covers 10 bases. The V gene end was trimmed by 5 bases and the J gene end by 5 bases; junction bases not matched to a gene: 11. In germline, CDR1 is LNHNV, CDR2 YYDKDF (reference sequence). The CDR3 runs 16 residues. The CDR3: CATSRPSGGAVETQYF. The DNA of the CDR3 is TGTGCCACCAGCCGACCCAGCGGGGGGGCCGTCGAGACCCAGTACTTC.

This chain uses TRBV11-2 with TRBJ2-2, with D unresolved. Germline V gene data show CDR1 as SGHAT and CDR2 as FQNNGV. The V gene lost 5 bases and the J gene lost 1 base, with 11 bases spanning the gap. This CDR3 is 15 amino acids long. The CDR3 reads CASSLYRQNTGELFF. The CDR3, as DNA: TGTGCCAGCAGCCTCTATAGACAGAACACCGGGGAGCTGTTTTTT.

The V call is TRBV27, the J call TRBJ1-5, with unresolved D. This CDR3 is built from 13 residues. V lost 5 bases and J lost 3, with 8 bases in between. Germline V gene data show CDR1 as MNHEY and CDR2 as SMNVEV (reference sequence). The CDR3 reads CASSRADNQPQHF. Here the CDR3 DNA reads TGTGCCAGCAGTCGGGCAGACAATCAGCCCCAGCATTTT.

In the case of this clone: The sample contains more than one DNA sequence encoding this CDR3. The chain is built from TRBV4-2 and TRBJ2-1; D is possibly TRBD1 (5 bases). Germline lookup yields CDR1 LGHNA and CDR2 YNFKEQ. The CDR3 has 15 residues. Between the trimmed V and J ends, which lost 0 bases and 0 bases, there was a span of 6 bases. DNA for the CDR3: TGTGCCAGCAGCCAAGACAGGGTCTCCTACAATGAGCAGTTCTTC. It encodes CASSQDRVSYNEQFF.

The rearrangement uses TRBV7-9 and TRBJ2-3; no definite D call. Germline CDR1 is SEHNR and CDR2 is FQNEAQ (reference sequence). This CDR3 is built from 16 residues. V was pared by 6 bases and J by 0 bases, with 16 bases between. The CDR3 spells CASRISTGLSTDTQYF. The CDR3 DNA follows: TGTGCCAGCAGAATATCAACTGGCCTAAGCACAGATACGCAGTATTTT.

CDR3 nucleotides: TGTGCCAGCAGCTGGGGGACAGACTCCTATGGCTACACCTTC. Amino acids: CASSWGTDSYGYTF. The chain links TRBV5-6 to TRBJ1-2, with 7 bases lining up with TRBD1. Germline loops: CDR1 SGHDT, CDR2 YYEEEE. Germline trimming cut 3 bases from V and 4 bases from J; bases unmatched to any gene: 6. The CDR3 runs to 14 residues. The complete variable domain, with remaining parts taken from reference TRBV5-6 and TRBJ1-2, reads DAGVTQSPTHLIKTRGQQVTLRCSPKSGHDTVSWYQQALGQGPQFIFQYYEEEERQRGNFPDRFSGHQFPNYSSELNVNALLLGDSALYLCASSWGTDSYGYTFGSGTRLTVV.

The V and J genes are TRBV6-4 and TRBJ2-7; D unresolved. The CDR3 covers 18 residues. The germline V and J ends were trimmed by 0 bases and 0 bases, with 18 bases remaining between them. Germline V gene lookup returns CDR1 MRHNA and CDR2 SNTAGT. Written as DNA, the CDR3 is TGTGCCAGCAGTGACTCGAAGGTCCCGCCGGGTCCCTCCTACGAGCAGTACGTC. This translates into CASSDSKVPPGPSYEQYV.

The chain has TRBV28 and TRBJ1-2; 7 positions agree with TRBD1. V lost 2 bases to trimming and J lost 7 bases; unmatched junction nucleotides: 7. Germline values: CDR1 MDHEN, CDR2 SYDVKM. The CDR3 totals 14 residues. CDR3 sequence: CASSLEQGTSGYTF. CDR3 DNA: TGTGCCAGCAGTTTAGAACAGGGGACGAGTGGCTACACCTTC.

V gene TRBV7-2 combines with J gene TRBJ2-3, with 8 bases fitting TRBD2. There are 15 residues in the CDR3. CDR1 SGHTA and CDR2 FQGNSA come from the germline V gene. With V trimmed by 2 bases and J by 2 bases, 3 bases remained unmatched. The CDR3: CASSLRGGFTDTQYF. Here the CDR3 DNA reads TGTGCCAGCAGCTTACGGGGGGGGTTCACAGATACGCAGTATTTT. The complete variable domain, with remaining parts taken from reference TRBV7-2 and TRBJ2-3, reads GAGVSQSPSNKVTEKGKDVELRCDPISGHTALYWYRQSLGQGLEFLIYFQGNSAPDKSGLPSDRFSAERTGGSVSTLTIQRTQQEDSAVYLCASSLRGGFTDTQYFGPGTRLTVL.

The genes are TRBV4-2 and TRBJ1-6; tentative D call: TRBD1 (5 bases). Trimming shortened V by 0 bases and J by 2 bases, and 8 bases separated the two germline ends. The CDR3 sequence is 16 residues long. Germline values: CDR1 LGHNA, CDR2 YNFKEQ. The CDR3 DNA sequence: TGTGCCAGCAGCCAAGAATGGGGGGCCTATAATTCACCCCTCCACTTT. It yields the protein CASSQEWGAYNSPLHF.

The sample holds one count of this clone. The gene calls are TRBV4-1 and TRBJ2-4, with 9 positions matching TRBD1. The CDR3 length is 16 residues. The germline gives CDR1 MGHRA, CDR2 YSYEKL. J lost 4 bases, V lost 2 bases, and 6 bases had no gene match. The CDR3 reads CASSQLGQGIKNIQYF. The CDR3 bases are TGCGCCAGCAGCCAACTGGGACAGGGTATAAAAAACATTCAGTACTTC.

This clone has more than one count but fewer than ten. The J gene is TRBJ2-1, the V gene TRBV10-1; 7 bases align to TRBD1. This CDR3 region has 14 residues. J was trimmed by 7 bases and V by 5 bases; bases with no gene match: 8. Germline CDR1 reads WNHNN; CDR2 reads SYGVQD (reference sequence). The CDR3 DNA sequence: TGCGCCAGCAGTCACAGGGGAAAGGATAATGAGCAGTTCTTC. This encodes CASSHRGKDNEQFF.

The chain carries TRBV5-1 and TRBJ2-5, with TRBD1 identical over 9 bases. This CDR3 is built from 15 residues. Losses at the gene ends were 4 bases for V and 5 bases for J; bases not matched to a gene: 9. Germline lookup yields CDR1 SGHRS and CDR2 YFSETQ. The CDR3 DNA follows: TGCGCCAGCAGCAAAGGGACAGGGAGAAGGGAGACCCAGTACTTC. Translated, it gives CASSKGTGRRETQYF.

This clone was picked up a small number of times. The CDR3 is CASSLVGEYYGYTF. CDR3 DNA sequence: TGTGCCAGCAGCCTGGTTGGGGAATACTATGGCTACACCTTC. The gene calls are TRBV5-4 and TRBJ1-2; D is uncertain. This CDR3 comprises 14 residues. Trimming removed 4 bases from V and 3 bases from J, with 13 bases in between. Germline V gene lookup returns CDR1 SGHNT and CDR2 YYREEE (reference sequence). The whole variable domain, remainder taken from reference TRBV5-4 and TRBJ1-2, is ETGVTQSPTHLIKTRGQQVTLRCSSQSGHNTVSWYQQALGQGPQFIFQYYREEENGRGNFPPRFSGLQFPNYSSELNVNALELDDSALYLCASSLVGEYYGYTFGSGTRLTVV.

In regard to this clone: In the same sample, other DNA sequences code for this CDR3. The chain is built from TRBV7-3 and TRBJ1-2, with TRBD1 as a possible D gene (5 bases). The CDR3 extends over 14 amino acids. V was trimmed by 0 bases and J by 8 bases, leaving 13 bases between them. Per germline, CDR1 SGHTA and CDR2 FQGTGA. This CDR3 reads CASSLTPGLEGYTF. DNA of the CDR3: TGTGCCAGCAGCTTAACCCCAGGGCTTGAGGGCTACACCTTC.

The CDR3 coding sequence is TGCGCCAGCAGCCCGACCGGGACAGCCACTGAAGCTTTCTTT. As protein: CASSPTGTATEAFF. The chain uses TRBV5-1 and TRBJ1-1; 7 nucleotides agree with TRBD1. Germline V gene data show CDR1 as SGHRS and CDR2 as YFSETQ. Losses at the gene ends were 4 bases for V and 4 bases for J; bases not matched to a gene: 7. The CDR3 consists of 14 residues.

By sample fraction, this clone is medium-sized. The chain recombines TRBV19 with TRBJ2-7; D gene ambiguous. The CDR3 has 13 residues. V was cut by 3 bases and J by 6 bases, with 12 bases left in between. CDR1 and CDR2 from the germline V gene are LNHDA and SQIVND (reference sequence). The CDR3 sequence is CASSIGKGSEQYV. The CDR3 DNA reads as TGTGCCAGTAGTATTGGCAAAGGAAGCGAGCAGTACGTC.

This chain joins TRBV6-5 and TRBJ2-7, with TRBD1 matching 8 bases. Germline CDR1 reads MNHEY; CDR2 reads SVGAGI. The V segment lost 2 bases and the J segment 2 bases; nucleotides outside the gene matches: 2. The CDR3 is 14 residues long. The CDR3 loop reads CASSYGDRTYEQYF. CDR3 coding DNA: TGTGCCAGCAGTTACGGGGACAGGACCTACGAGCAGTACTTC.

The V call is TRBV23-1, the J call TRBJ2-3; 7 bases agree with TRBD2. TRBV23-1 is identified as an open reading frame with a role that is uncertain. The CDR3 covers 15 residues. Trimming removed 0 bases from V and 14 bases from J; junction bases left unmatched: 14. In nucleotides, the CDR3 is TGCGCCAGCAGTCAATCCTCGAGCGGGGCTCACAAACGGTATTTT. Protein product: CASSQSSSGAHKRYF.

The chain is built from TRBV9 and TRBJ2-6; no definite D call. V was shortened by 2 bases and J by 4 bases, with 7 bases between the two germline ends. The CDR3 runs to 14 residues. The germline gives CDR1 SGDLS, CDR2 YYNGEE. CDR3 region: CASSVAAGANVLTF. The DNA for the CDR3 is TGTGCCAGCAGCGTCGCGGCAGGGGCCAACGTCCTGACTTTC.

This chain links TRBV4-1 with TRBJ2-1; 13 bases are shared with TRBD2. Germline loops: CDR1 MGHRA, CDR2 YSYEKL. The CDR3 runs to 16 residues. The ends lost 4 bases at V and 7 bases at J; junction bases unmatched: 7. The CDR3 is CASSRTTSGGRNEQFF. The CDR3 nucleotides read TGCGCCAGCAGCCGCACGACTAGCGGGGGGAGGAATGAGCAGTTCTTC.

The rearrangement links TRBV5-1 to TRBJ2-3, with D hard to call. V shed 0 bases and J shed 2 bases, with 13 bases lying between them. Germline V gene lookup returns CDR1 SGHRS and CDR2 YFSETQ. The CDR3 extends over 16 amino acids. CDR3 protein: CASSLAALENTDTQYF. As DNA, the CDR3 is TGCGCCAGCAGCTTGGCCGCTCTGGAAAACACAGATACGCAGTATTTT.